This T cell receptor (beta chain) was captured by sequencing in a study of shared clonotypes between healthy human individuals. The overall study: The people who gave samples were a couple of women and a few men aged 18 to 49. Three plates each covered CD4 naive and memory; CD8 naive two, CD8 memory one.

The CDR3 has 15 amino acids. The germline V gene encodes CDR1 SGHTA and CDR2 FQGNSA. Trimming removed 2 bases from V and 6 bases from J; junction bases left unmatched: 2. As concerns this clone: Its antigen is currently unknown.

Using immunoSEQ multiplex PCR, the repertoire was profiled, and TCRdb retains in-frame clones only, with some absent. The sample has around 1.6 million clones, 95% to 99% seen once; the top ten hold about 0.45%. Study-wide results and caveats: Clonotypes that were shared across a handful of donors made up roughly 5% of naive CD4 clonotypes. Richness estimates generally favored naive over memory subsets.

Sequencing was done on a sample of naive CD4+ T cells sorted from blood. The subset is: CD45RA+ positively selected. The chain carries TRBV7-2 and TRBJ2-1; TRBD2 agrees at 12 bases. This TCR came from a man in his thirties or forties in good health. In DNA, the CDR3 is TGTGCCAGCAGCTTACGACTAGCGGGAGCCAATGAGCAGTTCTTC. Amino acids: CASSLRLAGANEQFF.